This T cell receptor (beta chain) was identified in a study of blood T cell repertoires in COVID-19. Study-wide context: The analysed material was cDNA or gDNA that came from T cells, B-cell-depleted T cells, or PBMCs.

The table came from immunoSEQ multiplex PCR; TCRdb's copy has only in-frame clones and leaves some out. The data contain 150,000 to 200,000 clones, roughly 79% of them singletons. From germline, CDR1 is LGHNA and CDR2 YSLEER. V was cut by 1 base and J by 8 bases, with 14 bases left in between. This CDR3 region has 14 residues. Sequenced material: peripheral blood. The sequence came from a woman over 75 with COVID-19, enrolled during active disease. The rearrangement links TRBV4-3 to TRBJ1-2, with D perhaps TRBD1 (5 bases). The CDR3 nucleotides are TGCGCCAGCAGCCAAGGGTTAGGGGTAAAGGGCTACACCTTC. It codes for CASSQGLGVKGYTF.